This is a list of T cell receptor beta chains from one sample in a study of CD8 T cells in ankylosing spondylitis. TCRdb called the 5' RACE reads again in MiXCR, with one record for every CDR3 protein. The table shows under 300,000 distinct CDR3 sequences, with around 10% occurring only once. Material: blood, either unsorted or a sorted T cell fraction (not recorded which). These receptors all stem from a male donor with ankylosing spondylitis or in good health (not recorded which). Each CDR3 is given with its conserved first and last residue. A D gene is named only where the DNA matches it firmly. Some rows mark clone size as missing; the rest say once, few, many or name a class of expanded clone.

TGTGCCATCAGTGGAAACGCTCTCAGCAATGAGCAGTTCTTC,CAISGNALSNEQFF,TRBV10-3,NA,TRBJ2-1,many
TGTGCCAGCAGCTTTCTCGGCTACACAGATACGCAGTATTTT,CASSFLGYTDTQYF,TRBV7-2,NA,TRBJ2-3,few
TGCAGCGTTCGAGCAAACGCTGGGGCCAACGTCCTGACTTTC,CSVRANAGANVLTF,TRBV29-1,NA,TRBJ2-6,NA
TGTGCCAGCAGCTCCCGAACCACCGGGGAGCTGTTTTTT,CASSSRTTGELFF,TRBV7-2,NA,TRBJ2-2,many
TGCAGCTCCTCGTTAGCTGGGAGAGATACGCAGTATTTT,CSSSLAGRDTQYF,TRBV20-1,NA,TRBJ2-3,NA
TGTGCCAGCAGCGGGACCCCAGAGACCCAGTACTTC,CASSGTPETQYF,TRBV3-1,NA,TRBJ2-5,NA
TGCAGTGCTAGGGTCGTGCGGGTCGCGCGAGATGAGCAGTTCTTC,CSARVVRVARDEQFF,TRBV20-1,NA,TRBJ2-1,many
TGTGCCAGCAGCGTACTTACGGAGAGCAATGAGCAGTTCTTC,CASSVLTESNEQFF,TRBV9,NA,TRBJ2-1,NA
TGTGCCAGCAGCCCGGAAACGCCGGACAGGGTGAACACCATATATTTT,CASSPETPDRVNTIYF,TRBV6-2/TRBV6-3,TRBD1,TRBJ1-3,NA
TGCAGTGCTGACAGGCACAATGAGCAGTTCTTC,CSADRHNEQFF,TRBV20-1,NA,TRBJ2-1,many
TGCAGCGTTGTAGGCATACGGGACCCACATACGCAGTATTTT,CSVVGIRDPHTQYF,TRBV29-1,NA,TRBJ2-3,many
TGTGCCAGCAGCTTAAGTCGCACCGGGGAGCTGTTTTTT,CASSLSRTGELFF,TRBV7-3,NA,TRBJ2-2,many
TGTGCCAGCAGCTTACCCGCGGGACTAGCGGGACCGCTACAGTTCTTC,CASSLPAGLAGPLQFF,TRBV11-2,TRBD2,TRBJ2-1,NA
TGCGCCAGCAGCTTCACAGGGGGTAAAATCCTCCAAGAGACCCAGTACTTC,CASSFTGGKILQETQYF,TRBV5-1,TRBD1,TRBJ2-5,many
TGTGCCAGCAGTGCACACAGGGGATCTGAGCAGTTCTTC,CASSAHRGSEQFF,TRBV25-1,TRBD1,TRBJ2-1,few
TGTGCCAGCACCAGAGAACCGGGACTAGCGCAGTACTTCTTC,CASTREPGLAQYFF,TRBV6-1,TRBD2,TRBJ2-1,few
TGCAGTGCTAGAGGGGCTAGCGGGGACCTCACAGATACGCAGTATTTT,CSARGASGDLTDTQYF,TRBV20-1,TRBD2,TRBJ2-3,few
TGCAGCGTTGAATTCGGCAGGGATCAGCCCCAGCATTTT,CSVEFGRDQPQHF,TRBV29-1,NA,TRBJ1-5,many
TGCAGTGCTGAGACTAGCGGGAGATGGGAGCAGTACTTC,CSAETSGRWEQYF,TRBV20-1,TRBD2,TRBJ2-7,many
TGCGCCAGCAGCCAAGGGGTTGTTGTGGGGAGTAGCACAGATACGCAGTATTTT,CASSQGVVVGSSTDTQYF,TRBV4-1,NA,TRBJ2-3,NA
TGCGCCAGCAGCCAAGTTGCCTCAGTGGCAGGAAGAAATCAGCCCCAGCATTTT,CASSQVASVAGRNQPQHF,TRBV4-1,NA,TRBJ1-5,many
TGCAGCGTTGAATTCACCCGGGGAGGTAGGACAGATACGCAGTATTTT,CSVEFTRGGRTDTQYF,TRBV29-1,NA,TRBJ2-3,NA
TGTGCCAGCAGTTTAGGTGCAAGTGTTTTGACATTACAAGAGACCCAGTACTTC,CASSLGASVLTLQETQYF,TRBV12-3/TRBV12-4,NA,TRBJ2-5,many
TGTGCCAGCAGCTTTGGGAGGCGCAATCAGCCCCAGCATTTT,CASSFGRRNQPQHF,TRBV5-6,NA,TRBJ1-5,many
TGTGCCAGCAGCCAAAGGGGACACCTCTACAATGAGCAGTTCTTC,CASSQRGHLYNEQFF,TRBV5-6,NA,TRBJ2-1,many
TGTGCCAGCGCCCCGGGACTAGTCACAGATACGCAGTATTTT,CASAPGLVTDTQYF,TRBV6-1,TRBD2,TRBJ2-3,many
TGTGCCAGCAGTGACGCCCCGGCGGGTTCACCCCTCCACTTT,CASSDAPAGSPLHF,TRBV6-4,NA,TRBJ1-6,NA
TGTGCCAGCAGCTTAGTTCGGTTTAGACGGGAGAGGGGCACAGATACGCAGTATTTT,CASSLVRFRRERGTDTQYF,TRBV11-1,NA,TRBJ2-3,few
TGCAGCGTTGAATTTCTACAAACCACAGATACGCAGTATTTT,CSVEFLQTTDTQYF,TRBV29-1,NA,TRBJ2-3,NA
TGTGCCACCAGTGATGCCCCAGGGACTAGCGGCACGTCCTACAATGAGCAGTTCTTC,CATSDAPGTSGTSYNEQFF,TRBV24-1,TRBD2,TRBJ2-1,many
TGTGCCTGGAGTCGGCGGGACACTGAAGCTTTCTTT,CAWSRRDTEAFF,TRBV30,NA,TRBJ1-1,many
TGCGCCAGCAGCCCGGAGCGAGTCAAAACCTACGAGCAGTACTTC,CASSPERVKTYEQYF,TRBV5-1,NA,TRBJ2-7,NA
TGTGCCAGCAGCTTATCCCAGGGGGAAGAGACCCAGTACTTC,CASSLSQGEETQYF,TRBV7-8,TRBD1,TRBJ2-5,few
TGTGCCAGCAGCTTAGAGTGGATTAGCGGGGGCCGATACACAGATACGCAGTATTTT,CASSLEWISGGRYTDTQYF,TRBV11-2,TRBD2,TRBJ2-3,many
TGCGCCAGCAGTCCACAGGAGTTATATGAGCAGTTCTTC,CASSPQELYEQFF,TRBV5-1,NA,TRBJ2-1,many
TGTGCCACCAGCCCGGATAGGGTTCAGGGTTACAATGAGCAGTTCTTC,CATSPDRVQGYNEQFF,TRBV15,NA,TRBJ2-1,many
TGCAGTGCTAGAGATTATCGGCAGCTGAACACTGAAGCTTTCTTT,CSARDYRQLNTEAFF,TRBV20-1,NA,TRBJ1-1,many
TGTGCCAGCAGTCCCAACAGGGGGCTGATGGATGAGCAGTTCTTC,CASSPNRGLMDEQFF,TRBV12-3/TRBV12-4,TRBD1,TRBJ2-1,NA
TGTGCCAGCACCGCGATGACTAGCGGGAGAATGTCCTACAATGAGCAGTTCTTC,CASTAMTSGRMSYNEQFF,TRBV6-5,TRBD2,TRBJ2-1,many
TGTGCCAGCAGCTTACGAACGGTACCCTATGGCTACACCTTC,CASSLRTVPYGYTF,TRBV7-3,NA,TRBJ1-2,few
TGTGCCAGCAGTTTATCCATAGCGGGAGGCCTCTCAGAAGAGCAGTACTTC,CASSLSIAGGLSEEQYF,TRBV28,TRBD2,TRBJ2-7,many
TGTGCCAGCAGCCTACTTGGCCGGGCGGTGGGCTACACCTTC,CASSLLGRAVGYTF,TRBV13,NA,TRBJ1-2,few
TGTGCCACCGGCAGGACAGGGAACACCGGGGAGCTGTTTTTT,CATGRTGNTGELFF,TRBV15,TRBD1,TRBJ2-2,many
TGTGCCAGCAGCACACTAGCGGGAGGAGGAAACTATGAGCAGTTCTTC,CASSTLAGGGNYEQFF,TRBV28,TRBD2,TRBJ2-1,many
TGTGCCAGCAGTTGGGCAGTGAACACTGAAGCTTTCTTT,CASSWAVNTEAFF,TRBV6-5,NA,TRBJ1-1,few
TGTGCCAGTAGATCGGGGGAGCGGGGGTGGCAGTTCTTC,CASRSGERGWQFF,TRBV19,TRBD2,TRBJ2-1,NA
TGTGCCAGCAGGCTGACAGACGGCGAGGAGACCCAGTACTTC,CASRLTDGEETQYF,TRBV12-3/TRBV12-4,NA,TRBJ2-5,few